These 20 T cell receptor beta chains were all obtained from the same sample, sequenced in a study of blood T cell repertoires in COVID-19. Sequencing used immunoSEQ multiplex PCR; TCRdb keeps in-frame clones, though not all of them. The sample lists 150,000 to 200,000 clones, nearly 90% occurring once. The specimen was peripheral blood. These TCRs come from a man between 60 and 75 years old with active or convalescent COVID-19.

J is TRBJ2-3 and V is TRBV5-1; TRBD1 matches 7 bases. CDR3 length: 15 amino acids. The J segment lost 2 bases and the V segment lost 4 bases, leaving 7 bases of the junction unmatched. Germline CDR1 and CDR2: SGHRS and YFSETQ. CDR3 DNA: TGCGCCAGCAGCCCCAGACAGGGAGACACAGATACGCAGTATTTT. This sequence encodes CASSPRQGDTDTQYF.

V usage is TRBV5-4 and J usage is TRBJ2-3; the match to TRBD2 covers 7 bases. This CDR3 is built from 14 residues. The germline V gene encodes CDR1 SGHNT and CDR2 YYREEE (reference sequence). V was clipped by 7 bases and J by 0 bases; unmatched bases: 5. DNA of the CDR3: TGTGCCAGCGCCCGGGACTATAGCACAGATACGCAGTATTTT. It encodes CASARDYSTDTQYF.

The V call is TRBV10-3, the J call TRBJ1-1; 9 bases are a match to TRBD1. There are 15 residues in the CDR3. CDR1 and CDR2 from the germline V gene are ENHRY and SYGVKD. V lost 6 bases to trimming and J lost 4 bases; unmatched junction nucleotides: 9. The CDR3 DNA is TGTGCCATCAGGGATATACAGGGGGCCGGCACTGAAGCTTTCTTT. It yields the protein CAIRDIQGAGTEAFF.

The table lists this clone with many counts. The rearrangement joins TRBV5-1 to TRBJ2-7, with D possibly TRBD1 on 6 matching bases. Germline CDR1 reads SGHRS; CDR2 reads YFSETQ. The CDR3 length is 15 residues. V was clipped by 0 bases and J by 3 bases, with 13 bases between them. Here the CDR3 reads CASSLAAGVGYEQYF. CDR3 bases: TGCGCCAGCAGCTTGGCCGCAGGGGTAGGCTACGAGCAGTACTTC.

The chain is built from TRBV18 and TRBJ2-7; no definite D call. Germline assignment: CDR1 KGHSH and CDR2 LQKENI. The CDR3 loop spans 13 amino acids. V gave up 4 bases and J gave up 0 bases, with 7 bases separating them. The CDR3 bases are TGTGCCAGCTCACAAAGCGACTCCTACGAGCAGTACTTC. Translated, it gives CASSQSDSYEQYF.

V is TRBV6-5 and J is TRBJ1-1; D uncertain. CDR3 length: 15 amino acids. Trimming took 1 base from V and 0 from J, leaving 9 bases between them. CDR1 and CDR2 (germline): MNHEY, SVGAGI. The CDR3 loop reads CASSYYGGLNTEAFF. CDR3 in DNA: TGTGCCAGCAGTTACTATGGAGGGCTGAACACTGAAGCTTTCTTT.

This clone was detected only once. The chain is built from TRBV5-4 and TRBJ2-3; 9 bases map to TRBD1. CDR3 length: 15 amino acids. The V gene end was trimmed by 1 base and the J gene end by 2 bases; junction bases not matched to a gene: 2. Germline loops: CDR1 SGHNT, CDR2 YYREEE (reference sequence). The CDR3 here is CASSLRDRVTDTQYF. The DNA for the CDR3 is TGTGCCAGCAGCTTGAGGGACAGGGTCACAGATACGCAGTATTTT.

V and J are TRBV6-5 and TRBJ2-7; 7 bases line up with TRBD1. V was clipped by 7 bases and J by 1 base; unmatched bases: 4. The CDR3 sequence is 13 residues long. The germline CDR1 and CDR2 sequences are MNHEY and SVGAGI. CDR3 sequence reads: CASIPGQSYEQYF. In DNA form, the CDR3 reads TGTGCCAGCATCCCGGGACAGTCCTACGAGCAGTACTTC.

This chain connects TRBV19 to TRBJ2-2; 13 nucleotides line up with TRBD2. V shed 5 bases, J shed 5 bases, and the junction held 8 bases outside the gene matches. Germline V gene data show CDR1 as LNHDA and CDR2 as SQIVND (reference sequence). CDR3 length equals 17 residues. The CDR3 is CASSLRLTSGGTGELFF. The CDR3 nucleotides are TGTGCCAGTAGTCTCCGCCTGACTAGCGGGGGGACCGGGGAGCTGTTTTTT.

A single count supports this clone. The chain recombines TRBV3-1 (or the pseudogene TRBV3-2) with TRBJ2-7; perhaps TRBD1 as D (6 bases). The germline V and J ends were trimmed by 0 bases and 5 bases, with 14 bases remaining between them. This CDR3 has 15 amino acids. From germline, CDR1 is LGHDT and CDR2 YNNKEL (reference sequence). The CDR3 DNA reads as TGTGCCAGCAGCCAAGATTTGGCCAGGGGTCACGAGCAGTACTTC. This codes for CASSQDLARGHEQYF.

This clone occurred once. The chain couples TRBV7-2 to TRBJ1-5; 7 bases line up with TRBD1. V lost 2 bases, J lost 7 bases, and 2 bases stayed unmatched. The CDR3 loop spans 13 amino acids. Germline CDR1 is SGHTA and CDR2 is FQGNSA. In DNA form, the CDR3 reads TGTGCCAGCAGCTTACAGGGGGGACAGCCCCAGCATTTT. Its translation: CASSLQGGQPQHF.

The V and J genes are TRBV6-1 and TRBJ2-2, with 8 bases aligning to TRBD2. Germline-derived CDR1 and CDR2 are MNHNS and SASEGT. After removal of 2 bases from V and 5 bases from J, the junction contained 7 bases not matched to a gene. The CDR3 contains 16 residues. The CDR3 nucleotides read TGTGCCAGCAGTGAATATCAGGGACTAGAAACCGGGGAGCTGTTTTTT. It translates to CASSEYQGLETGELFF.

CDR3 DNA: TGTGCCAGCAGACCAGGCGGGAGCCCCACTGAAGCTTTCTTT. Its translation is CASRPGGSPTEAFF. This chain joins TRBV6-5 and TRBJ1-1, with D hard to call. CDR1 and CDR2 from the germline V gene are MNHEY and SVGAGI. Trimming pared 6 bases from V and 4 bases from J, leaving 15 bases between. The CDR3 runs to 14 residues.

V and J are TRBV19 and TRBJ2-5; 9 bases fit TRBD2. Trimming at V came to 2 bases and at J to 8 bases, leaving 12 bases not matched to a gene. Germline assignment: CDR1 LNHDA and CDR2 SQIVND (reference sequence). This CDR3 contains 16 residues. CDR3 region: CASSIQAGGLRSTQYF. For the CDR3, the DNA is TGTGCCAGTAGTATACAAGCGGGGGGCCTTAGGTCTACCCAGTACTTC.

This clone was detected once. The rearrangement uses TRBV3-1 (or the pseudogene TRBV3-2) and TRBJ2-5; 14 nucleotides match TRBD2. The CDR3 consists of 16 residues. The germline V gene encodes CDR1 LGHDT and CDR2 YNNKEL (reference sequence). V dropped 3 bases and J dropped 5; count of bases not matched to a gene: 5. As DNA, the CDR3 is TGTGCCAGCAGCCAGACTAGCGGGGGGGCACGGGAGACCCAGTACTTC. Amino acids: CASSQTSGGARETQYF.

Only one count was recorded for this clone. At the DNA level, this CDR3 is encoded by other sequences in the same sample as well. The CDR3 DNA sequence: TGTGCCAGCAGCTTAGGACAGGGGGATGGCTACACCTTC. It encodes CASSLGQGDGYTF. J is TRBJ1-2 and V is TRBV13, with TRBD1 identical over 8 bases. CDR3 size: 13 residues. The J segment lost 6 bases and the V segment lost 0 bases, leaving 0 bases of the junction unmatched. Germline CDR1 is PRHDT and CDR2 is FYEKMQ (reference sequence).

Comment on this clone: The sample carries other DNA sequences with the same CDR3. The chain is built from TRBV18 and TRBJ1-2; the D gene is possibly TRBD1 (6 bases). In germline, CDR1 is KGHSH, CDR2 LQKENI. V lost 4 bases and J 2 bases, leaving 8 bases between the germline ends. The CDR3 totals 13 residues. CDR3 in amino acids: CASSQTGNYGYTF. In DNA, the CDR3 is TGTGCCAGCTCACAAACAGGGAACTATGGCTACACCTTC. The whole variable domain, filled in from reference TRBV18 and TRBJ1-2, reads NAGVMQNPRHLVRRRGQEARLRCSPMKGHSHVYWYRQLPEEGLKFMVYLQKENIIDESGMPKERFSAEFPKEGPSILRIQQVVRGDSAAYFCASSQTGNYGYTFGSGTRLTVV.

The chain employs TRBV6-5 and TRBJ2-5; 10 bases agree with TRBD1. Losses at the gene ends were 5 bases for V and 4 bases for J; bases not matched to a gene: 4. The CDR3 consists of 14 residues. Germline V lookup: CDR1 MNHEY, CDR2 SVGAGI. The CDR3 DNA reads as TGTGCCAGCAGTCGGACAGGGGGAGGAGAGACCCAGTACTTC. Translating it yields CASSRTGGGETQYF.

This chain links TRBV5-1 with TRBJ1-4, with 8 positions matching TRBD1. The CDR3 extends over 14 amino acids. V lost 3 bases, J lost 6 bases, and 4 bases stayed unmatched. From germline, CDR1 is SGHRS and CDR2 YFSETQ. CDR3 coding DNA: TGCGCCAGCAGCTCGCAGGGGGCGGATGAAAAACTGTTTTTT. It yields the protein CASSSQGADEKLFF.

This clone was picked up one time. V and J are TRBV6-2 or TRBV6-3 and TRBJ2-3, with D perhaps matching TRBD1 (8 bases). The CDR3 extends over 16 amino acids. The germline V and J ends were trimmed by 3 bases and 4 bases, with 17 bases remaining between them. Germline assignment: CDR1 MNHEY and CDR2 SVGEGT. CDR3 protein: CASSYQTGGGADTQYF. CDR3 DNA: TGTGCCAGCAGTTATCAAACAGGGGGGGGAGCAGATACGCAGTATTTT.